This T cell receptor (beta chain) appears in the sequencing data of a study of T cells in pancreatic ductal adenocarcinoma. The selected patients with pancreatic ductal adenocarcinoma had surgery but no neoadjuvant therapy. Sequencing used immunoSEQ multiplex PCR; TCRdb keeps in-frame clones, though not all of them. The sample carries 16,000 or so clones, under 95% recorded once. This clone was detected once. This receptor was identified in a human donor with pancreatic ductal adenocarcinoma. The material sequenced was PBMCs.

The CDR3 protein is CASSSTILRDGSSYEQYF. The CDR3 DNA reads as TGTGCCAGCAGCAGTACGATCCTCCGGGACGGAAGCTCCTACGAGCAGTACTTC. V usage is TRBV28 and J usage is TRBJ2-7, with D perhaps being TRBD1 or TRBD2 (5 bases each). The CDR3 contains 18 residues. V dropped 6 bases and J dropped 0 bases, with 24 bases sitting between them. CDR1 and CDR2 from the germline V gene are MDHEN and SYDVKM. The whole variable domain, filled in from reference TRBV28 and TRBJ2-7, reads DVKVTQSSRYLVKRTGEKVFLECVQDMDHENMFWYRQDPGLGLRLIYFSYDVKMKEKGDIPEGYSVSREKKERFSLILESASTNQTSMYLCASSSTILRDGSSYEQYFGPGTRLTVT.